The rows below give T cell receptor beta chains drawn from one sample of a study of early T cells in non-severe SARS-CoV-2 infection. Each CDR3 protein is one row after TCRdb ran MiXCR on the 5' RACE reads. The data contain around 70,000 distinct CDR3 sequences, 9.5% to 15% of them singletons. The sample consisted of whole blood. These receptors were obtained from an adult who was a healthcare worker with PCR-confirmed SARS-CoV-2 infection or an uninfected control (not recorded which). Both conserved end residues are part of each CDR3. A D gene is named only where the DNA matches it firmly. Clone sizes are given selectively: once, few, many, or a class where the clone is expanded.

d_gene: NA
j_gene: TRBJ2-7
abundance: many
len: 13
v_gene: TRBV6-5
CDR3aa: CASSRLATYEQYF
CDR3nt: TGTGCCAGCAGTCGGCTAGCGACCTACGAGCAGTACTTC

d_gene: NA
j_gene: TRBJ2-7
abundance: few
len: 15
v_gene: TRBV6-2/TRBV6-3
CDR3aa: CASSYSTVSSYEQYF
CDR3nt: TGTGCCAGCAGTTACTCGACAGTGTCCTCCTACGAGCAGTACTTC

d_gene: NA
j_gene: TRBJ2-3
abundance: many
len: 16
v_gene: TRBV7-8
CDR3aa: CASSLTVTVATDTQYF
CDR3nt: TGTGCCAGCAGCTTGACCGTTACGGTAGCTACAGATACGCAGTATTTT

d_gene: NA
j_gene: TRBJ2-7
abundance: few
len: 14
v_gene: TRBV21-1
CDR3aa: CAIRGFFGLHEQYF
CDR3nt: TGTGCCATCCGGGGTTTTTTTGGGCTCCACGAGCAGTACTTC

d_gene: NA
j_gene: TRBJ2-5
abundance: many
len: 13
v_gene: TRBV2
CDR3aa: CASSDWVQETQYF
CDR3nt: TGTGCCAGCAGTGATTGGGTCCAAGAGACCCAGTACTTC

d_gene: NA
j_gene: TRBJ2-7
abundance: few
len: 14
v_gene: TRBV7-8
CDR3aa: CASSLYGDHYEQYF
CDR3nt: TGTGCCAGCAGCTTATACGGGGACCACTACGAGCAGTACTTC

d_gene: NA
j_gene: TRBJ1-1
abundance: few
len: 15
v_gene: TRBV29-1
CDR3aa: CSVPNTGSRFRGAFF
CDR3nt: TGCAGCGTTCCTAACACCGGGAGCCGCTTTCGTGGGGCTTTCTTT

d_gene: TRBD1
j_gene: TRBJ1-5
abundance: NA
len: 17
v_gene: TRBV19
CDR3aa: CASSSQGDDYSNQPQHF
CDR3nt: TGTGCCAGTAGTTCGCAGGGGGACGATTATAGCAATCAGCCCCAGCATTTT

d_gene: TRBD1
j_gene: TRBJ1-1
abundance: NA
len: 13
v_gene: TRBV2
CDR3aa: CANAGGFGTEAFF
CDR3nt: TGTGCCAACGCAGGGGGCTTCGGCACTGAAGCTTTCTTT

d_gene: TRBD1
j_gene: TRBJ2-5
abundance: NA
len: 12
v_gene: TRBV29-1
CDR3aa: CSVRRGLGTQYF
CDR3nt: TGCAGCGTCCGCAGGGGGCTCGGGACCCAGTACTTC

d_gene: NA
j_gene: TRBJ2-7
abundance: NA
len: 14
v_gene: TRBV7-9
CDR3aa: CASSPGREYYEQYF
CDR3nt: TGTGCCAGCAGCCCCGGACGGGAATACTACGAGCAGTACTTC

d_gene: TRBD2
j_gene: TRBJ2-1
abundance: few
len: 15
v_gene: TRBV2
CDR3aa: CASKEREAGVGEQFF
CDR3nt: TGTGCCAGCAAGGAAAGGGAAGCGGGAGTCGGTGAGCAGTTCTTC

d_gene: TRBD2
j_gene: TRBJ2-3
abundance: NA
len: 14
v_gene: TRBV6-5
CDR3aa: CASAGGPSPGMQYF
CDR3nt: TGTGCCAGCGCGGGAGGGCCGAGTCCAGGGATGCAGTATTTT

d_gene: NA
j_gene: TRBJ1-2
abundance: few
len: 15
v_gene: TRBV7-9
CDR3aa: CASSLKGSSGYGYTF
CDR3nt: TGTGCCAGCAGCTTGAAGGGGTCCTCTGGCTATGGCTACACCTTC

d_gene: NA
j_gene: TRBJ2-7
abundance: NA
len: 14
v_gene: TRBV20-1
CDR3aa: CSARKQGGSYEQYF
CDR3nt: TGCAGTGCAAGGAAACAGGGAGGCTCCTACGAGCAGTACTTC

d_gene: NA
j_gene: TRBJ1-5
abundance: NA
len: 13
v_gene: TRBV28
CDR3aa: CARTCADNQPQHF
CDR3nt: TGTGCCAGAACCTGTGCAGATAATCAGCCCCAGCATTTT

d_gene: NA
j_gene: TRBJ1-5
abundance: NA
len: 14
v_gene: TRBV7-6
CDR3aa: CASSLGTTGQPQHF
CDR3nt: TGTGCCAGCAGCTTAGGGACGACAGGTCAGCCCCAGCATTTT

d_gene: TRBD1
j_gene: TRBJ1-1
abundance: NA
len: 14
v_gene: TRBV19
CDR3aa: CASTRGLRPGEAFF
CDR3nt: TGTGCCAGTACGAGGGGGCTCCGTCCGGGTGAAGCTTTCTTT

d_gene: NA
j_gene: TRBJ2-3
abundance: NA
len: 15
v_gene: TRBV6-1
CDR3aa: CASSRQTTSTDTQYF
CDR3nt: TGTGCCAGCAGCAGACAGACGACTAGCACAGATACGCAGTATTTT

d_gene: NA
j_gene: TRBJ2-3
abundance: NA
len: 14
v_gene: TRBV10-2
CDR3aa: CASRTGMPTDTQYF
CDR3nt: TGCGCCAGCAGGACAGGAATGCCCACAGATACGCAGTATTTT

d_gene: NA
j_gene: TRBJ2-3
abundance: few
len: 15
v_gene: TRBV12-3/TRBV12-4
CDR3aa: CASRPEAHSTDTQYF
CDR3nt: TGTGCCAGCAGGCCCGAGGCACATAGCACAGATACGCAGTATTTT

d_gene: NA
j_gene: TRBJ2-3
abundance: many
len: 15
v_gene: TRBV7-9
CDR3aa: CASSLVSASADTQYF
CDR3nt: TGTGCCAGCAGCTTAGTATCAGCTAGCGCAGATACGCAGTATTTT

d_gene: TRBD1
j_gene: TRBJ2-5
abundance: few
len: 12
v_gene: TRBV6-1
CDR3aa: CANTGVGETQYF
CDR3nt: TGTGCCAATACAGGGGTGGGAGAGACCCAGTACTTC

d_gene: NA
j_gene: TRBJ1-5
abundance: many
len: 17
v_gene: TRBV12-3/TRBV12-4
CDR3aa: CASSLGDRRDSNQPQHF
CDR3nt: TGTGCCAGCAGTTTAGGCGACCGGAGGGATAGCAATCAGCCCCAGCATTTT

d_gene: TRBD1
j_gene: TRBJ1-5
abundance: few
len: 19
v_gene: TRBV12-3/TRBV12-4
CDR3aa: CASSFSPTPGGEGNQPQHF
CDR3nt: TGTGCCAGCAGTTTCTCCCCGACCCCAGGGGGCGAGGGTAATCAGCCCCAGCATTTT

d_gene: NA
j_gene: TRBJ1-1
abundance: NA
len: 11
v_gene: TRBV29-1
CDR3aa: CSVLEPTEAFF
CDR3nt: TGCAGCGTTCTCGAGCCGACTGAAGCTTTCTTT

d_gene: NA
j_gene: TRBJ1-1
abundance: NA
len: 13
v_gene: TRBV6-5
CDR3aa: CASSSGENTEAFF
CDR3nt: TGTGCCAGCAGTTCAGGGGAAAACACTGAAGCTTTCTTT

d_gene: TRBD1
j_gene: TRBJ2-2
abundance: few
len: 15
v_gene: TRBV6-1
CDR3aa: CASSQTGAVTGELFF
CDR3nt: TGTGCCAGCAGCCAGACAGGGGCGGTCACCGGGGAGCTGTTTTTT

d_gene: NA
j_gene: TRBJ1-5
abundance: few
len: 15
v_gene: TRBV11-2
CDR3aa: CASSSAGRRNQPQHF
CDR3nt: TGTGCCAGCAGCTCGGCGGGACGTCGCAATCAGCCCCAGCATTTT

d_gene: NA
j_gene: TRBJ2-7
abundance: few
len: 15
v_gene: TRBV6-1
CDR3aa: CASSEPPGRFAEQYF
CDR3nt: TGTGCCAGCAGTGAACCCCCCGGCAGGTTTGCCGAGCAGTACTTC

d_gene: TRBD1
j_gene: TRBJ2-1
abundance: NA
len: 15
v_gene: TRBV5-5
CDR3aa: CASSSSGTGGTEQFF
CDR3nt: TGTGCCAGCAGCTCGTCCGGGACAGGGGGTACTGAGCAGTTCTTC

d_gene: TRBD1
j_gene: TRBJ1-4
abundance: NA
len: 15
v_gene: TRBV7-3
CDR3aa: CASSSTGALNEKLFF
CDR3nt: TGTGCCAGCAGCTCTACAGGGGCCCTTAATGAAAAACTGTTTTTT

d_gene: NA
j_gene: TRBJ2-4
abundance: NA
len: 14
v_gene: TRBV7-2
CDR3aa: CASSLTLAENIQYF
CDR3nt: TGTGCCAGCAGCTTAACCCTAGCCGAGAACATTCAGTACTTC

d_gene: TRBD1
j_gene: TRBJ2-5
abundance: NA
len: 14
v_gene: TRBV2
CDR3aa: CASTTGPDMETQYF
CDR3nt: TGTGCCAGCACGACAGGGCCGGATATGGAGACCCAGTACTTC

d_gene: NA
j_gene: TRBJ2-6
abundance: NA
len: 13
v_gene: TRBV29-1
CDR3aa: CSVGTSGANVLTF
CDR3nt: TGCAGCGTGGGGACCTCTGGGGCCAACGTCCTGACTTTC

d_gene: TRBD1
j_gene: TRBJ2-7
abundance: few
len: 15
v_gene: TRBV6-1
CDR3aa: CASIEPGQGGYEQYF
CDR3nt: TGTGCCAGCATCGAACCGGGACAGGGTGGCTACGAGCAGTACTTC

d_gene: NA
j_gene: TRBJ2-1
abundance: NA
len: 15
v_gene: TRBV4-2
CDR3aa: CASSQDPGPYNEQFF
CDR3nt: TGTGCCAGCAGCCAAGACCCTGGTCCATACAATGAGCAGTTCTTC

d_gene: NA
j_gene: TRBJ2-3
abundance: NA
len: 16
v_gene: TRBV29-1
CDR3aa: CSVEWDTPPSTDTQYF
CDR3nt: TGCAGCGTTGAATGGGATACACCGCCTAGCACAGATACGCAGTATTTT

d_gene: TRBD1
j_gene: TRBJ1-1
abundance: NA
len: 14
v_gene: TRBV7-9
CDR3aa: CASSSVTGASEAFF
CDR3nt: TGTGCCAGCAGCTCCGTGACAGGGGCGTCTGAAGCTTTCTTT

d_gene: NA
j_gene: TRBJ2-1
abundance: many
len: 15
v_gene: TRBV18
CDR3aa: CASSPPGPTGNEQFF
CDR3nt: TGTGCCAGCTCACCCCCGGGTCCTACGGGCAATGAGCAGTTCTTC

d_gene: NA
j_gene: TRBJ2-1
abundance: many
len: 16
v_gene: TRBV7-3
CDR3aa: CASSSPGEWRYNEQFF
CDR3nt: TGTGCCAGCAGCTCCCCGGGGGAGTGGAGGTACAATGAGCAGTTCTTC

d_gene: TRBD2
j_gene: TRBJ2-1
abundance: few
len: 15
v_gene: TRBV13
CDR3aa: CASRRTSGRAGEQFF
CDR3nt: TGTGCCAGCAGGCGGACTAGCGGGAGGGCCGGTGAGCAGTTCTTC

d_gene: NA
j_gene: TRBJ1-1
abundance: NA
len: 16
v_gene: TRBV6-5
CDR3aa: CASSPLGGGRDTEAFF
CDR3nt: TGTGCCAGCAGCCCCCTTGGGGGAGGGCGGGACACTGAAGCTTTCTTT

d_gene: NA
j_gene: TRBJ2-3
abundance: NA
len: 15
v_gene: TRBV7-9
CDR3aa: CASSPRASGTDTQYF
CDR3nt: TGTGCCAGCAGCCCCAGGGCCTCAGGGACAGATACGCAGTATTTT

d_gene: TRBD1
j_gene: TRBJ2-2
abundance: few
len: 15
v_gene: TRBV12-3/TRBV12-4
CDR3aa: CASSRDRLDTGELFF
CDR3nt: TGTGCCAGCAGCAGGGACAGGCTAGACACCGGGGAGCTGTTTTTT

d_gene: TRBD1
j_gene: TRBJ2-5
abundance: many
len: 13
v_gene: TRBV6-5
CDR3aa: CASTGQGKGTQYF
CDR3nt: TGTGCCAGCACCGGACAGGGAAAGGGGACCCAGTACTTC

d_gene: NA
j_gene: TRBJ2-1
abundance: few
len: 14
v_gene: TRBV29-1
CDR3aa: CSVVRPSSYNEQFF
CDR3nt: TGCAGCGTTGTGAGGCCTAGCTCCTACAATGAGCAGTTCTTC

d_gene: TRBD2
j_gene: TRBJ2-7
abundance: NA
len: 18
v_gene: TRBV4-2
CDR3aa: CASSHPFRTSGREGEQYF
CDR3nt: TGTGCCAGCAGCCATCCATTCCGTACTAGCGGGAGGGAAGGCGAGCAGTACTTC

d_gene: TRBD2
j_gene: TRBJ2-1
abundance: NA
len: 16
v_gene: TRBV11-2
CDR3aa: CASSLALAGVLETQFF
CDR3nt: TGTGCCAGCAGCTTAGCACTAGCGGGGGTACTAGAGACCCAGTTCTTC

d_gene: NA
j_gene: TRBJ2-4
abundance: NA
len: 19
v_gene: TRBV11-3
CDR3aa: CASSLVFGTGPSGRHIQYF
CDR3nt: TGTGCCAGCAGCTTAGTGTTTGGGACAGGGCCCAGCGGGAGGCACATTCAGTACTTC

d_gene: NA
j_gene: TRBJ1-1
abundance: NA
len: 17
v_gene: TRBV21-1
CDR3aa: CASSKLNGQGPNTEAFF
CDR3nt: TGTGCCAGCAGCAAATTGAATGGACAGGGGCCAAACACTGAAGCTTTCTTT

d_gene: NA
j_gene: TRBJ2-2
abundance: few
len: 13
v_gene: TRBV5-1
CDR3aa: CASSLGGAGELFF
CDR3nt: TGCGCCAGCAGCTTGGGGGGCGCCGGGGAGCTGTTTTTT

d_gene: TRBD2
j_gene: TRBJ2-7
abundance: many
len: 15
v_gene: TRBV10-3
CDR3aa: CAISSTSGRTYEQYF
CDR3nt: TGTGCCATCAGTTCGACTAGCGGGAGGACCTACGAGCAGTACTTC

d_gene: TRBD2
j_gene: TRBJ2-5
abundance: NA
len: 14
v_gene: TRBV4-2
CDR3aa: CASRASGAQETQYF
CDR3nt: TGTGCCAGCAGAGCTAGCGGGGCCCAAGAGACCCAGTACTTC

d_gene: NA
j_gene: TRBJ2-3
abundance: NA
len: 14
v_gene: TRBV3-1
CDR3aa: CASSLEVATDTQYF
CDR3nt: TGTGCCAGCAGCCTGGAGGTAGCCACAGATACGCAGTATTTT

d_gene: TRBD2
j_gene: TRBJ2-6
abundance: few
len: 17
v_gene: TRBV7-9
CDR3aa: CASSSSEAGVGANVLTF
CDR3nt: TGTGCCAGCAGCTCATCTGAGGCGGGGGTTGGGGCCAACGTCCTGACTTTC

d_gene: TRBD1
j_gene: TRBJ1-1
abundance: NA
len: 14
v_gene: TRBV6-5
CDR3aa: CASRAGTGDTEAFF
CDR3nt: TGTGCCAGCAGGGCCGGGACAGGGGACACTGAAGCTTTCTTT

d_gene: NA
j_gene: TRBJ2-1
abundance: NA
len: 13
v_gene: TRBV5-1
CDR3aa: CASSSVQDNEQFF
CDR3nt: TGCGCCAGCAGCTCCGTCCAGGACAATGAGCAGTTCTTC

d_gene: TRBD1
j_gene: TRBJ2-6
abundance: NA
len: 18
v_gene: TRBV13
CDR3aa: CASSHTGTGGAGANVLTF
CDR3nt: TGTGCCAGCAGTCACACCGGGACAGGGGGCGCTGGGGCCAACGTCCTGACTTTC